This T cell receptor beta chain was obtained from a study of cytomegalovirus exposure and HLA in healthy donors. General observations from the study: Through in vitro validation, three CMV-associated chains were shown to be specific for CMV antigens. The HLA-A and HLA-B alleles of most subjects were reportedly predicted accurately from TCR beta sequences.

While unrecorded immune exposures were likely, the donors were nominally healthy when sampled. The PCR contained 60 Vbeta and 13 Jbeta primers. Sequenced by immunoSEQ multiplex PCR; TCRdb stores in-frame clones only, minus some. The sample shows 85,000 to 120,000 clones, 70% to 80% of them seen only once. A remark on this clone: Its matching antigen is unknown.

Trimming removed 7 bases at V and 6 bases at J, with 17 bases between. This CDR3 spans 14 amino acids. Looked up from germline, CDR1 is MDHEN and CDR2 is SYDVKM. Sequencing input: PBMCs. The clonotype comes from a man in his 60s in good health and CMV-seronegative. The chain combines TRBV28 with TRBJ2-3, with a weak D call TRBD1 (7 bases). CDR3 in amino acids: CASKGRGVLDTQYF. The CDR3 DNA follows: TGTGCCAGCAAAGGCAGGGGGGTTTTGGATACGCAGTATTTT.